This entry describes one T cell receptor beta chain. Unmatched junction bases numbered 7, after V lost 4 bases and J lost 10 bases. The CDR3 spans 14 residues. Per the germline V gene, CDR1 is SGHRS and CDR2 is YFSETQ. Recruitment covered fewer than 25 US areas and drew participants whose ages spanned roughly 18 to 100 years. In assigning cohorts, the study relied on participant-reported clinical history. The study counted Cohort 3 donors as recovered given two negative PCRs, clearance, or symptom resolution. Clones were sequenced by immunoSEQ multiplex PCR, and TCRdb holds only the in-frame ones, with some missing. Of about 300,000 clones in the sample, approximately 89% are singletons; the top ten hold about 2.7%. This entry belongs to a study of blood T cell repertoires in COVID-19. Study overall: Both acute and convalescent COVID-19 samples were obtained from the United States, Italy and Spain.

Sequencing used PBMCs or T cells enriched from blood (not recorded which). This receptor was taken from a woman under 30 who had recovered from COVID-19. This rearrangement joins TRBV5-1 to TRBJ1-6, with 8 nucleotides matching TRBD1. The CDR3 loop is CASSLGQGGSPLHF. DNA for the CDR3: TGCGCCAGCAGCCTCGGACAGGGCGGGTCACCCCTCCACTTT.